The following is a TCR beta chain sequence with its context. As yet, its antigen is unknown. The repertoire was sequenced with immunoSEQ multiplex PCR; TCRdb's copy has only in-frame clones and lacks some. The sample records over 400,000 clones, around 95% being singletons. This record comes from a study of shared clonotypes between healthy human individuals. Broader study findings: Generally, estimated richness proved larger in naive subsets than it did in memory subsets.

This CDR3 has 16 residues. The V gene's germline CDR1 is SGHDT and CDR2 YYEEEE. V lost 5 bases, J lost 7 bases, and 12 bases stayed unmatched. V gene TRBV5-6 combines with J gene TRBJ1-6; 7 bases agree with TRBD1. The sequenced sample consisted of naive CD4+ T cells sorted from blood. Subset indicated: CD45RA+ positively selected. This sequence originates from a woman aged 25 to 39 in good health. DNA for the CDR3: TGTGCCAGCAGTTCTCTTGGACAGGAAGGAAATTCACCCCTCCACTTT. This gives the protein CASSSLGQEGNSPLHF.